The 22 T cell receptor beta chains given below trace back to one sample, sequenced in a study of blood T cells in healthy people across ages (dated by TCRdb to the mid-2010s). Libraries were made using 5' RACE. These reads were obtained on an Illumina HiSeq 2500. A second PCR of roughly 7 to 11 cycles was performed with a sample-barcoded 5' primer and a J-beta primer mix. TCRdb's own reprocessing of the public reads used fastp at Q25 and MiXCR and kept productive beta chains. Entries that share a CDR3 protein sequence are merged under the most common genes and DNA. The sample table holds more than 650,000 distinct CDR3 sequences, of which around 25% were seen once. Clones ranked in the top ten supply about 3% of the sample. This sample was also put to use in a study of T cells of mothers and their children.

The sequencing input was blood. The receptors stem from a boy aged 5-17 years in good health.

This clonotype was seen more than once but under ten times. DNA for the CDR3: TGTGTCACTGGGACAGGTGGATATTCCGGGGAGCTGTTTTTT. It codes for CVTGTGGYSGELFF. The chain is built from TRBV6-2 or TRBV6-3 and TRBJ2-2; TRBD1 agrees at 8 bases. CDR3 length: 14 amino acids. Germline CDR1 reads MNHEY; CDR2 reads SVGEGT.

This chain uses TRBV28 with TRBJ2-1; D not resolved. The DNA end favors TRBJ2-7, so the J call may be wrong. The CDR3 totals 13 residues. Germline lookup yields CDR1 MDHEN and CDR2 SYDVKM. The CDR3 sequence is CASSSFVPYEQYF. Here the CDR3 DNA reads TGTGCCAGCAGTTCCTTTGTACCCTACGAGCAGTACTTC.

The chain recombines TRBV5-4 with TRBJ2-3, with D hard to call. With 0 bases removed from V and 1 base from J, the gap between germline ends came to 9 bases. CDR3 length: 15 amino acids. CDR1 is SGHNT and CDR2 is YYREEE in the germline V gene (reference sequence). CDR3 residues: CASSLARVGTDTQYF. For the CDR3, the DNA is TGTGCCAGCAGCTTGGCCCGGGTTGGCACAGATACGCAGTATTTT.

J is TRBJ2-6 and V is TRBV28; 10 bases fit TRBD1. The V segment lost 5 bases and the J segment 0 bases; nucleotides outside the gene matches: 4. The CDR3 extends over 17 amino acids. Germline values: CDR1 MDHEN, CDR2 SYDVKM. The CDR3 reads CASSLGQGDSGANVLTF. CDR3 in DNA: TGTGCCAGCAGTCTAGGACAGGGGGACTCTGGGGCCAACGTCCTGACTTTC. The whole variable domain, remainder taken from reference TRBV28 and TRBJ2-6, is DVKVTQSSRYLVKRTGEKVFLECVQDMDHENMFWYRQDPGLGLRLIYFSYDVKMKEKGDIPEGYSVSREKKERFSLILESASTNQTSMYLCASSLGQGDSGANVLTFGAGSRLTVL.

The V call is TRBV12-3 or TRBV12-4, the J call TRBJ1-1; 7 positions match TRBD1. Trimming removed 5 bases from V and 5 bases from J; junction bases left unmatched: 8. This CDR3 has 14 amino acids. The CDR3 loop reads CASSAYRQGTEAFF. CDR3 coding DNA: TGTGCCAGCAGTGCCTATCGACAGGGAACTGAAGCTTTCTTT.

This clonotype was observed many times. V usage is TRBV29-1 and J usage is TRBJ2-7; 9 positions agree with TRBD1. V was pared by 6 bases and J by 6 bases, with 9 bases of the junction left unmatched. The CDR3 is made up of 13 amino acids. CDR1 is SQVTM and CDR2 is ANQGSEA in the germline V gene. The CDR3 coding sequence is TGCAGCGTCCGGGGGACAGGGAGGGGCGAGCAGTACTTC. It translates to CSVRGTGRGEQYF.

The chain is built from TRBV5-1 and TRBJ2-3, with 10 bases identical to TRBD1. Germline lookup yields CDR1 SGHRS and CDR2 YFSETQ. V shed 5 bases, J shed 5 bases, and the junction held 5 bases outside the gene matches. The CDR3 contains 14 residues. CDR3 sequence: CASRDRGLVDTQYF. CDR3 DNA: TGCGCCAGCAGAGACAGGGGGCTCGTAGATACGCAGTATTTT.

V is TRBV10-3 and J is TRBJ1-2; a possible D gene is TRBD1 (5 bases). Germline loops: CDR1 ENHRY, CDR2 SYGVKD. V lost 7 bases to trimming and J lost 3 bases, with 9 bases between them. The CDR3 has 12 amino acids. The CDR3 spells CAIKQEDYGYTF. DNA for the CDR3: TGTGCCATCAAACAGGAGGACTATGGCTACACCTTC.

This chain uses TRBV12-3 or TRBV12-4 with TRBJ2-5; D may correspond to TRBD1 or TRBD2 (5 bases each). The DNA end is more similar to TRBJ2-1, so the J call may be wrong. The CDR3 is made up of 14 amino acids. The DNA for the CDR3 is TGTGCCAGCAGGGGGACGGTAAATAACAATGAGCAGTTCTTC. It encodes CASRGTVNNNEQFF.

The CDR3 reads CASSERVVGTRLNTEAFF. CDR3 in DNA: TGTGCCAGCAGCGAAAGGGTAGTTGGGACACGATTGAACACTGAAGCTTTCTTT. This chain joins TRBV7-6 and TRBJ1-1; D may be TRBD1 (6 bases). The V and J ends lost 5 bases and 0 bases respectively, with 22 bases between them. The CDR3 is made up of 18 amino acids. CDR1 SGHVS and CDR2 FNYEAQ come from the germline V gene.

The V and J genes are TRBV6-1 and TRBJ1-1; D unresolved. Trimming left V 2 bases short and J 5 bases short, with 9 bases between. The length of the CDR3 is 13 residues. The germline V gene has CDR1 MNHNS and CDR2 SASEGT. As DNA, the CDR3 is TGTGCCAGCAGTGAATTTGGGGTGACTGAAGCTTTCTTT. Protein sequence: CASSEFGVTEAFF.

This clonotype turned up a few times. The CDR3 region is CASSVGMEYEQYF. For the CDR3, the DNA is TGTGCCAGCAGCGTAGGAATGGAATACGAGCAGTACTTC. The rearrangement joins TRBV9 to TRBJ2-7; D is unclear. V gave up 0 bases and J gave up 4 bases, with 8 bases separating them. CDR1 and CDR2 (germline): SGDLS, YYNGEE. The CDR3 is 13 residues long.

In its sample, this clonotype was seen a few times. The chain recombines TRBV25-1 with TRBJ2-4; D possibly corresponds to TRBD2 (5 bases). The CDR3 covers 13 residues. Germline CDR1 and CDR2: MGHDK and SYGVNS. Deletions cut 9 bases from V and 6 bases from J, with 15 bases between. The CDR3: CASLEEELNIQYF. The DNA for the CDR3 is TGTGCCAGTCTGGAGGAGGAGTTAAACATTCAGTACTTC.

This clonotype was found a few times. The chain carries TRBV7-3 and TRBJ2-1, with D perhaps TRBD1 (6 bases). The better agreement between TRBJ2-5 and the DNA end casts doubt on the J call. This CDR3 has 15 amino acids. Germline CDR1 is SGHTA and CDR2 is FQGTGA. The CDR3 nucleotides are TGTGCCAGCAGCTTAAGGGCCAGGGGACGGGAGACCCAGTACTTC. Protein: CASSLRARGRETQYF.

The chain couples TRBV20-1 to TRBJ2-1, with D tentatively TRBD2 (6 bases). CDR1 and CDR2 (germline): DFQATT, SNEGSKA (reference sequence). This CDR3 has 15 amino acids. With 3 bases removed from V and 1 base from J, the gap between germline ends came to 13 bases. CDR3 DNA: TGCAGTGCTAGTCCGATGCGGGATTCCTACAATGAGCAGTTCTTC. Protein sequence: CSASPMRDSYNEQFF.

This chain links TRBV15 with TRBJ2-5; no definite D call. CDR1 is LNHNV and CDR2 is YYDKDF in the germline V gene (reference sequence). V gave up 5 bases and J gave up 7 bases, with 17 bases separating them. This CDR3 spans 14 amino acids. The CDR3 sequence: CATSPGSAVVTQYF. The DNA of the CDR3 is TGTGCCACCAGCCCCGGCAGCGCGGTGGTGACCCAGTACTTC.

The rearrangement uses TRBV5-1 and TRBJ2-5; maybe TRBD1 (8 bases). The CDR3 extends over 15 amino acids. Trimming removed 3 bases at V and 4 bases at J, with 16 bases between. Germline loops: CDR1 SGHRS, CDR2 YFSETQ. The CDR3 region is CASSSTQGGRETQYF. The CDR3 DNA reads as TGCGCCAGCAGCTCAACACAGGGGGGGAGAGAGACCCAGTACTTC.

The chain links TRBV19 to TRBJ2-1; TRBD2 aligns across 8 bases. V lost 5 bases, J lost 10 bases, and 4 bases stayed unmatched. Germline CDR1 and CDR2: LNHDA and SQIVND (reference sequence). CDR3 length equals 12 residues. CDR3 residues: CASSARLAEQFF. The CDR3 DNA reads TGTGCCAGTAGTGCCCGACTAGCGGAGCAGTTCTTC.

The chain links TRBV12-3 or TRBV12-4 to TRBJ1-5; D is perhaps TRBD1 (6 bases). With 2 bases removed from V and 4 bases from J, the gap between germline ends came to 15 bases. The CDR3 runs to 16 residues. The CDR3 DNA sequence: TGTGCCAGCAGTTTAATTTTACAGGGCGATAATCAGCCCCAGCATTTT. It specifies CASSLILQGDNQPQHF.

This clonotype was picked up a small number of times. This rearrangement joins TRBV9 to TRBJ2-1; the D call may be TRBD1 or TRBD2 (5 bases each). V shed 7 bases and J shed 5 bases, with 7 bases lying between them. CDR3 size: 11 residues. From germline, CDR1 is SGDLS and CDR2 YYNGEE. DNA for the CDR3: TGTGCCAGCGGGGGTAACAATGAGCAGTTCTTC. This encodes CASGGNNEQFF.

V gene TRBV27 combines with J gene TRBJ1-1, with D maybe TRBD1 (6 bases). Trimming removed 5 bases at V and 4 bases at J, with 17 bases between. Germline values: CDR1 MNHEY, CDR2 SMNVEV (reference sequence). The CDR3 totals 15 residues. CDR3 DNA sequence: TGTGCCAGCAGTCCATTGACAGGCCAGATCACTGAAGCTTTCTTT. Amino acids: CASSPLTGQITEAFF.

The gene calls are TRBV7-9 and TRBJ1-3, with TRBD1 matching over 12 bases. The CDR3 is made up of 14 amino acids. Germline-derived CDR1 and CDR2 are SEHNR and FQNEAQ (reference sequence). The V segment lost 5 bases and the J segment 12 bases; nucleotides outside the gene matches: 8. The CDR3 loop reads CASSPRDRGHIIYF. CDR3 DNA sequence: TGTGCCAGCAGCCCCCGGGACAGGGGGCATATCATATATTTT.